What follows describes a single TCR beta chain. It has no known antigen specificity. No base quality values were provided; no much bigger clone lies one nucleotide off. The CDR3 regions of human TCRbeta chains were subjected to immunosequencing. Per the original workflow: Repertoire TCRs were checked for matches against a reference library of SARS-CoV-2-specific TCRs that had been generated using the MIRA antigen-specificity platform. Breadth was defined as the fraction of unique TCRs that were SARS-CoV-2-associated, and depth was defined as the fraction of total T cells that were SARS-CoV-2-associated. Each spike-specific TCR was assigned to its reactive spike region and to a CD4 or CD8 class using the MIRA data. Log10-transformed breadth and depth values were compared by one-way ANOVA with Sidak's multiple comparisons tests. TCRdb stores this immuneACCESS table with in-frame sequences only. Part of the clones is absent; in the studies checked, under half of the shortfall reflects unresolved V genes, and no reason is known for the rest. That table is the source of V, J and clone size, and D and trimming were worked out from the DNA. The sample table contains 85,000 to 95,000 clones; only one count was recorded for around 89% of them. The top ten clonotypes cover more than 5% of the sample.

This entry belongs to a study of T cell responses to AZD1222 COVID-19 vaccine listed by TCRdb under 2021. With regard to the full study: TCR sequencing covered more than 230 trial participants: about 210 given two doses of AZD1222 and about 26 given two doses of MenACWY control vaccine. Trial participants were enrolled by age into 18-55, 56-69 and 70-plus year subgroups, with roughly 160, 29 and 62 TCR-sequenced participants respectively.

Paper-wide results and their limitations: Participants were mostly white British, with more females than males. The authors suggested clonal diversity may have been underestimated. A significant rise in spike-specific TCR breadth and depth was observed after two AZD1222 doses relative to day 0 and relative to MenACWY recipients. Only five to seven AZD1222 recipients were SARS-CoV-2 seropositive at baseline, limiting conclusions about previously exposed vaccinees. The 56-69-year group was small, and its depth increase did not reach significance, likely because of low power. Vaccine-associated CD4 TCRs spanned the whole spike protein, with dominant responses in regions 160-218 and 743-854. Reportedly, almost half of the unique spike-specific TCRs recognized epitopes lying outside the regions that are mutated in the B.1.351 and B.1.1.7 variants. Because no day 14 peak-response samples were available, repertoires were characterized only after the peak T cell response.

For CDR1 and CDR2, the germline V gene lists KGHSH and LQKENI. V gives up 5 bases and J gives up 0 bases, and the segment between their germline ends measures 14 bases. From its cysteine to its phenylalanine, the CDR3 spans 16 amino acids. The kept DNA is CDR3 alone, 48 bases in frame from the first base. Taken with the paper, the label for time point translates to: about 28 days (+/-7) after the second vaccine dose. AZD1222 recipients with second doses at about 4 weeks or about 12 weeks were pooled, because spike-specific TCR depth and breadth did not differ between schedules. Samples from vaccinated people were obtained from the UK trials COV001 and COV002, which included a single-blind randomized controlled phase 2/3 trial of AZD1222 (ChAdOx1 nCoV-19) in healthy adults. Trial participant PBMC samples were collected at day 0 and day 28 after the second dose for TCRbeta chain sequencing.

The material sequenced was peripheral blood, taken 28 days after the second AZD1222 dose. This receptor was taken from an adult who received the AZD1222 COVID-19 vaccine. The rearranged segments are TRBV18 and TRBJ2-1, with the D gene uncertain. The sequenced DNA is TGTGCCAGCTCAATCGGACCAAAAAGCTCCTACAATGAGCAGTTCTTC. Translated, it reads CASSIGPKSSYNEQFF.